This T cell receptor (beta chain) was recovered during a study of shared clonotypes between healthy human individuals. General study points: Generally, estimated richness proved larger in naive subsets than it did in memory subsets. A few donors had around 5.2% of their naive CD4 clonotypes in common.

The naive CD8 population came from CD45RO-negative cells selected for CCR7, without terminally differentiated effector memory CD45RA+ cells. The V end was cut by 6 bases, the J end by 1 base, with 10 bases between. The CDR3 consists of 13 residues. Germline V CDR1 and CDR2: MNHEY, SVGAGI. TCRdb keeps only in-frame clones here, not all; method: immunoSEQ multiplex PCR. The sample has about 2 million clones; approximately 94% are singletons. Regarding this clone: Its specificity is unknown. This sample also contains other DNA sequences that code for the same CDR3.

This sequence originates from a man aged 18 to 30 in good health. Sequencing was carried out using naive CD8+ T cells sorted from blood. The chain combines TRBV6-5 with TRBJ2-7; tentative D call: TRBD2 (6 bases). Here the CDR3 reads CASSFGGSYEQYF. The CDR3 DNA reads as TGTGCCAGCAGCTTTGGGGGGTCCTACGAGCAGTACTTC.